Following are 15 T cell receptor beta chains from one sample sequenced in a study of T cells in Graves' hyperthyroidism and ophthalmopathy. Researchers took RNA transcripts and amplified the TCR beta CDR3 regions from them. In the first-round RT-PCR of the TCR CDR3, the HTBI primer set was used. Each CDR3 protein gets one entry after TCRdb re-called the multiplex PCR reads with MiXCR. The repertoire holds 220,000 or so distinct CDR3 sequences, with roughly 17% as singletons. The sequencing sample was made of blood. Source of these receptors: a woman in her late teens or twenties with Graves' ophthalmopathy.

This clonotype came up many times. This chain connects TRBV6-2 or TRBV6-3 to TRBJ1-2; D is uncertain. CDR3 size: 13 residues. Germline V lookup: CDR1 MNHEY, CDR2 SVGEGT. V was shortened by 7 bases and J by 4 bases, with 13 bases between the two germline ends. This chain's CDR3 is CASTLDGSYGYTF. The CDR3 nucleotides read TGTGCCAGCACCCTTGACGGATCCTATGGCTACACCTTC.

The genes are TRBV9 and TRBJ2-3; 8 positions agree with TRBD1. CDR1 and CDR2 (germline): SGDLS, YYNGEE. The CDR3 extends over 19 amino acids. V shed 0 bases, J shed 3 bases, and the junction held 15 bases outside the gene matches. The CDR3 loop is CASSVATRDRLGVTDTQYF. CDR3 coding DNA: TGTGCCAGCAGCGTAGCTACGAGGGACAGGCTGGGCGTAACAGATACGCAGTATTTT. The full variable domain, rest sourced from reference TRBV9 and TRBJ2-3, is DSGVTQTPKHLITATGQRVTLRCSPRSGDLSVYWYQQSLDQGLQFLIQYYNGEERAKGNILERFSAQQFPDLHSELNLSSLELGDSALYFCASSVATRDRLGVTDTQYFGPGTRLTVL.

The sample holds many counts of this clonotype. The genes are TRBV25-1 and TRBJ2-2; D not certain. This CDR3 is built from 14 residues. V lost 4 bases to trimming and J lost 5 bases, with 11 bases between them. In germline, CDR1 is MGHDK, CDR2 SYGVNS. CDR3 residues: CASSGVVRTGELFF. CDR3 nucleotides: TGTGCCAGCAGTGGGGTGGTAAGAACCGGGGAGCTGTTTTTT.

This clonotype has ten or more counts. The chain links TRBV27 to TRBJ2-2; D gene uncertain. CDR3 length: 15 amino acids. Trimming left V 6 bases short and J 4 bases short, with 15 bases between. CDR1 and CDR2 from the germline V gene are MNHEY and SMNVEV (reference sequence). DNA for the CDR3: TGTGCCAGCAGCCAGTGGACGGATTTCACCGGGGAGCTGTTTTTT. Residues: CASSQWTDFTGELFF.

This clonotype came up many times. This chain uses TRBV7-2 with TRBJ1-4; TRBD1 aligns across 7 bases. The V gene end was trimmed by 5 bases and the J gene end by 8 bases; junction bases not matched to a gene: 11. There are 15 residues in the CDR3. The V gene's germline CDR1 is SGHTA and CDR2 FQGNSA. The CDR3 DNA is TGTGCCAGCAGCGCACAGGGGATGCCTGGGGAAAAACTGTTTTTT. Amino acid sequence: CASSAQGMPGEKLFF. The full variable domain, its missing parts supplied by reference TRBV7-2 and TRBJ1-4, is GAGVSQSPSNKVTEKGKDVELRCDPISGHTALYWYRQSLGQGLEFLIYFQGNSAPDKSGLPSDRFSAERTGGSVSTLTIQRTQQEDSAVYLCASSAQGMPGEKLFFGSGTQLSVL.

This clonotype was observed at least ten times. The chain carries TRBV27 and TRBJ1-1; 7 nucleotides agree with TRBD1. Germline V CDR1 and CDR2: MNHEY, SMNVEV (reference sequence). There are 13 residues in the CDR3. Unmatched junction bases numbered 6, after V lost 0 bases and J lost 11 bases. The CDR3 here is CASSLSRQGRAFF. CDR3 in DNA: TGTGCCAGCAGTTTATCCCGACAGGGCCGGGCTTTCTTT.

V usage is TRBV6-1 and J usage is TRBJ1-2; D is unclear. Trimming cost V 7 bases and J 2 bases, with 11 bases left between them. This CDR3 has 13 residues. Germline-derived CDR1 and CDR2 are MNHNS and SASEGT. CDR3 sequence reads: CASTPGRNYGYTF. The DNA of the CDR3 is TGTGCCAGCACCCCCGGCAGAAACTATGGCTACACCTTC.

This clonotype was observed a handful of times. V usage is TRBV3-1 and J usage is TRBJ2-2; D is perhaps TRBD1 (6 bases). Germline CDR1 and CDR2: LGHDT and YNNKEL (reference sequence). The CDR3 consists of 15 residues. Trimming cost V 0 bases and J 7 bases, with 12 bases left between them. The CDR3 DNA reads as TGTGCCAGCAGCCAAGATGGCAGGGGATTCGGGGAGCTGTTTTTT. This gives the protein CASSQDGRGFGELFF.

In its sample, this clonotype was seen many times. CDR3 coding DNA: TGTGCCAGCAGCCGGGCCGGGGGTAACTATGGCTACACCTTC. It specifies CASSRAGGNYGYTF. The chain recombines TRBV7-3 with TRBJ1-2; maybe TRBD1 (5 bases). Germline V CDR1 and CDR2: SGHTA, FQGTGA. Trimming took off 5 bases at V and 1 base at J, with 11 bases between the two ends. The CDR3 is 14 amino acids.

Many counts were recorded for this clonotype. The CDR3 DNA sequence: TGTGCCAGCAGTGACTCAGGGGCTAGCGGGAGGGATACGCAGTATTTT. It is translated as CASSDSGASGRDTQYF. The V call is TRBV25-1, the J call TRBJ2-3, with 11 bases fitting TRBD2. V was pared by 3 bases and J by 6 bases, with 8 bases of the junction left unmatched. The length of the CDR3 is 16 residues. Germline lookup yields CDR1 MGHDK and CDR2 SYGVNS. Filled out from reference TRBV25-1 and TRBJ2-3, the complete variable domain reads EADIYQTPRYLVIGTGKKITLECSQTMGHDKMYWYQQDPGMELHLIHYSYGVNSTEKGDLSSESTVSRIRTEHFPLTLESARPSHTSQYLCASSDSGASGRDTQYFGPGTRLTVL.

This clonotype appeared many times. The chain couples TRBV24-1 to TRBJ2-1; maybe TRBD1 (5 bases). In germline, CDR1 is KGHDR, CDR2 SFDVKD. Trimming took off 7 bases at V and 5 bases at J, with 17 bases between the two ends. The CDR3 consists of 15 residues. The CDR3 DNA is TGTGCCACCAGCCCAATGGGGCCTCCCGACAATGAGCAGTTCTTC. Translated: CATSPMGPPDNEQFF.

The genes are TRBV19 and TRBJ2-3; D gene uncertain. V was clipped by 3 bases and J by 2 bases, with 6 bases between them. Germline-derived CDR1 and CDR2 are LNHDA and SQIVND (reference sequence). The CDR3 spans 13 residues. CDR3 region: CASSIRHTDTQYF. Here the CDR3 DNA reads TGTGCCAGTAGTATTCGGCACACAGATACGCAGTATTTT. Full variable domain (outside the CDR3, taken from reference TRBV19 and TRBJ2-3): DGGITQSPKYLFRKEGQNVTLSCEQNLNHDAMYWYRQDPGQGLRLIYYSQIVNDFQKGDIAEGYSVSREKKESFPLTVTSAQKNPTAFYLCASSIRHTDTQYFGPGTRLTVL.

The sample holds many counts of this clonotype. A junction end diverges from the germline sequence, so it may reflect a read error. The chain links TRBV7-9 to TRBJ2-1; D call uncertain. CDR3 length: 13 amino acids. The germline gives CDR1 SEHNR, CDR2 FQNEAQ (reference sequence). This chain's CDR3 is CASSLNGYNKQFF. The DNA of the CDR3 is TGTGCCAGCAGCTTAAACGGCTACAATAAGCAGTTCTTC. Full variable domain (outside the CDR3, taken from reference TRBV7-9 and TRBJ2-1): DTGVSQNPRHKITKRGQNVTFRCDPISEHNRLYWYRQTLGQGPEFLTYFQNEAQLEKSRLLSDRFSAERPKGSFSTLEIQRTEQGDSAMYLCASSLNGYNKQFFGPGTRLTVL.

The table lists this clonotype with many counts. In nucleotides, the CDR3 is TGTGCCAGCAGTCGGCGGTGGGAAGAGACCCAGTACTTC. It translates to CASSRRWEETQYF. This chain joins TRBV9 and TRBJ2-5; D gene unclear. V was cut by 5 bases and J by 3 bases, with 11 bases left in between. Germline V CDR1 and CDR2: SGDLS, YYNGEE. The CDR3 is made up of 13 amino acids.

This clonotype was detected only once. The CDR3 end shows no conserved phenylalanine or tryptophan, and so a read error is likely. The V call is TRBV28, the J call TRBJ2-7, with a weak D call TRBD2 (6 bases). The CDR3 covers 13 residues. Germline-derived CDR1 and CDR2 are MDHEN and SYDVKM. V was clipped by 5 bases and J by 5 bases, with 13 bases between them. The CDR3: CASSPPDYDEQYL. The CDR3 bases are TGTGCCAGCAGTCCTCCGGACTACGACGAGCAGTACCTC.